The clone carrying this TCR beta chain was found a few times. Its antigen is still unknown. The treatment was: oral pan-JAK inhibitor, 5-10 mg twice daily. The data were taken from a study of CD8+ T cells in alopecia areata. General study points: Scalp clonality dropped significantly under tofacitinib, as did expanded CD8+ top-100 clones.

RNA was isolated and reverse transcribed to cDNA, the sequencing template. The repertoire was sequenced with immunoSEQ multiplex PCR; TCRdb's copy has only in-frame clones and lacks some. Of roughly 120,000 clones in the sample, about 54% were seen once. This CDR3 is built from 13 residues. Germline V CDR1 and CDR2: LNHDA, SQIVND (reference sequence). Trimming shortened V by 3 bases and J by 5 bases, and 7 bases separated the two germline ends. This TCR was recovered from a human donor with alopecia areata. The source was CD8+ T cells sorted from blood, collected at week 4, from a patient treated with tofacitinib. The rearrangement uses TRBV19 and TRBJ1-4, with D unresolved. DNA of the CDR3: TGTGCCAGTAGTATCTGGGGAAATGAAAAACTGTTTTTT. Its protein is CASSIWGNEKLFF.